A single sample is the source of the 12 T cell receptor beta chains below, sequenced in a study of T cells after posttransplantation cyclophosphamide. Sequenced by immunoSEQ multiplex PCR; TCRdb stores in-frame clones only, minus some. This table holds about 720 clones, about 80% found once. The sample consisted of gut tissue. These receptors were taken from a man aged 50 or older.

The V call is TRBV11-2, the J call TRBJ2-1; D is unclear. V was trimmed by 0 bases and J by 6 bases, leaving 6 bases between them. CDR1 is SGHAT, CDR2 FQNNGV, per germline. The CDR3 is 13 amino acids. The CDR3 bases are TGTGCCAGCAGCTTAGAGTCCATCAATGAGCAGTTCTTC. Protein sequence: CASSLESINEQFF.

For the CDR3, the DNA is TGTGCCAGCACTAGGACAGGGGGTTACGAGCAGTACTTC. Protein product: CASTRTGGYEQYF. This sequence joins TRBV6-5 and TRBJ2-7; 10 bases are shared with TRBD1. Germline lookup yields CDR1 MNHEY and CDR2 SVGAGI. The V gene end was trimmed by 7 bases and the J gene end by 4 bases; junction bases not matched to a gene: 4. The CDR3 runs to 13 residues.

V is TRBV5-8 and J is TRBJ2-7; D unresolved. From germline, CDR1 is SGHTS and CDR2 YDEGEE. There are 12 residues in the CDR3. V lost 2 bases and J 7 bases, leaving 10 bases between the germline ends. The CDR3: CASSFYDGEQYF. In DNA, the CDR3 is TGTGCCAGCAGCTTTTACGACGGGGAGCAGTACTTC.

This clone was picked up one time. The chain is built from TRBV28 and TRBJ1-2; no clear D gene. The CDR3 has 14 amino acids. V was cut by 6 bases and J by 3 bases, with 14 bases left in between. Looked up from germline, CDR1 is MDHEN and CDR2 is SYDVKM. The chain's CDR3 is CASSLPGSYYGYTF. CDR3 DNA: TGTGCCAGCAGCCTCCCGGGGTCCTACTATGGCTACACCTTC.

About this clone: Its ends do not fully match the called genes, so a read error is possible. V gene TRBV2 combines with J gene TRBJ1-1; TRBD1 might be the D (6 bases). The CDR3 length is 18 residues. Per germline, CDR1 SNHLY and CDR2 FYNNEI. CDR3 DNA sequence: TGTGCCAGCAGCGAAGCGCGTTACAGGGTGGGAATGAACACTGAAGCTTTCTTT. Residues: CASSEARYRVGMNTEAFF.

The V and J genes are TRBV20-1 and TRBJ2-1; D perhaps matches TRBD2 (5 bases). V was shortened by 1 base and J by 10 bases, with 8 bases between the two germline ends. Germline CDR1 is DFQATT and CDR2 is SNEGSKA (reference sequence). The CDR3 contains 11 residues. The CDR3 is CSARGRNEQFF. The CDR3 bases are TGCAGTGCTAGAGGGAGGAACGAGCAGTTCTTC.

Written as DNA, the CDR3 is TGTGCCAGCAGTGGTTCGAGGCGGGGGTCCTACAATGAGCAGTTCTTC. Protein sequence: CASSGSRRGSYNEQFF. This chain uses TRBV6-1 with TRBJ2-1; TRBD2 matches at 7 bases. The junction had 7 bases not matched to a gene; V was cut back by 4 bases and J by 1 base. This CDR3 contains 16 residues. Germline-derived CDR1 and CDR2 are MNHNS and SASEGT.

The chain has TRBV7-2 and TRBJ2-1; D is unresolved. V lost 3 bases and J lost 4, with 10 bases in between. The CDR3 is made up of 14 amino acids. The germline CDR1 and CDR2 sequences are SGHTA and FQGNSA. CDR3: CASSLVPGYNEQFF. In DNA, the CDR3 is TGTGCCAGCAGCTTGGTTCCCGGTTACAATGAGCAGTTCTTC.

The genes are TRBV14 and TRBJ1-1; 7 nucleotides agree with TRBD1. This CDR3 region has 18 residues. V trimming: 0 bases; J trimming: 2 bases; junction bases outside the gene matches: 12. Germline loops: CDR1 SGHDN, CDR2 FVKESK. CDR3 in amino acids: CASSQDLLGEGGNTEAFF. The CDR3, as DNA: TGTGCCAGCAGCCAAGATCTTCTGGGGGAAGGGGGCAACACTGAAGCTTTCTTT.

V is TRBV2 and J is TRBJ2-5; D possibly corresponds to TRBD2 (6 bases). This CDR3 is 12 amino acids long. Trimming left V 7 bases short and J 2 bases short, with 8 bases between. CDR1 SNHLY and CDR2 FYNNEI come from the germline V gene. The CDR3 DNA follows: TGTGCCAGCATGGGGACTCAAGAGACCCAGTACTTC. It translates to CASMGTQETQYF.

This chain uses TRBV29-1 with TRBJ2-7; 8 nucleotides agree with TRBD2. CDR3 size: 13 residues. Germline loops: CDR1 SQVTM, CDR2 ANQGSEA. Losses at the gene ends were 7 bases for V and 4 bases for J; bases not matched to a gene: 9. In DNA, the CDR3 is TGCAGCGCTCGGGGACTAGGGGTTTACGAGCAGTACTTC. Residues: CSARGLGVYEQYF.

The genes are TRBV11-2 and TRBJ2-7; possibly TRBD2 for D (6 bases). CDR3 length: 17 amino acids. The germline CDR1 and CDR2 sequences are SGHAT and FQNNGV. V lost 2 bases to trimming and J lost 2 bases, with 19 bases between them. CDR3 residues: CASSLKEGGFVAYEQYF. CDR3 bases: TGTGCCAGCAGCTTAAAGGAGGGAGGTTTTGTGGCCTACGAGCAGTACTTC.